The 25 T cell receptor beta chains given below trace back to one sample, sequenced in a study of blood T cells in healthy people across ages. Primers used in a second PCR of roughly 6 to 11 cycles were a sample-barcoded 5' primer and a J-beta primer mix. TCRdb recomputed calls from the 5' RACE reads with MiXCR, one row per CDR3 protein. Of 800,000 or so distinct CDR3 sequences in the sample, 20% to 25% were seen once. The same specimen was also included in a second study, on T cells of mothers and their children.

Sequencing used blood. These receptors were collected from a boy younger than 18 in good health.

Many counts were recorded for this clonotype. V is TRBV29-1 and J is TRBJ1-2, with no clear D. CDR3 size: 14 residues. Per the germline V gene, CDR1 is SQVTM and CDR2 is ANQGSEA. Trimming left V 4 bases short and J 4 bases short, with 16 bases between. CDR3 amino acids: CSVVSRSGGYGYTF. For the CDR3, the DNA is TGCAGCGTTGTATCCAGGTCCGGTGGCTATGGCTACACCTTC.

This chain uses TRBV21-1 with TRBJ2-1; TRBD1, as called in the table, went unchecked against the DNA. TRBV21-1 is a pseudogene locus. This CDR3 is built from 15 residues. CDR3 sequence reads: CAGSKGFGRDNEQFF. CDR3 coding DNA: TGTGCCGGCAGCAAAGGGTTTGGCAGGGACAATGAGCAGTTCTTC.

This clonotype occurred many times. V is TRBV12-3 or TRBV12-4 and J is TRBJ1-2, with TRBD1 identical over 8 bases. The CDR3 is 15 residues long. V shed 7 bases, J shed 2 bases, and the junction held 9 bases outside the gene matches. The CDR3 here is CASTKARTGNYGYTF. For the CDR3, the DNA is TGTGCCAGCACCAAGGCAAGGACAGGGAACTATGGCTACACCTTC.

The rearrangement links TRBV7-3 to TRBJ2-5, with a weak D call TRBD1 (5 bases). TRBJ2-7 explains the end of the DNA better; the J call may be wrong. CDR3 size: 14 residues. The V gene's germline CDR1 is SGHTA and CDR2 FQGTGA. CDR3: CASSGGRAYDEQYF. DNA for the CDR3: TGTGCCAGCAGCGGCGGCAGGGCATATGACGAGCAGTACTTC.

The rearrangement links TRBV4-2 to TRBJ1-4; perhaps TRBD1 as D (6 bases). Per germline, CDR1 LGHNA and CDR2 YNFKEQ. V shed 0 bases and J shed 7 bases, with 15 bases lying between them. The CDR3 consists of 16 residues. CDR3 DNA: TGTGCCAGCAGCCAAGACGGGGGGGCTGTGGGTGAAAAACTGTTTTTT. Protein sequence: CASSQDGGAVGEKLFF.

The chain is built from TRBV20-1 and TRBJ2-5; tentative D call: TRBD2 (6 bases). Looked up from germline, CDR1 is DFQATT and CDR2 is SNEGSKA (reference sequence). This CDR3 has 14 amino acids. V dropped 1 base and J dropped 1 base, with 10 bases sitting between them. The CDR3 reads CSARARTIQETQYF. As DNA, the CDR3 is TGCAGTGCTAGAGCCCGGACTATCCAAGAGACCCAGTACTTC.

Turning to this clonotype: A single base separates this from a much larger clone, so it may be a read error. CDR3 sequence: CASSSPGLSLDGSTF. Written as DNA, the CDR3 is TGTGCCAGCAGCTCCCCGGGACTATCCTTGGATGGCTCCACCTTC. V and J are TRBV7-2 and TRBJ1-2; D might be TRBD1 (5 bases). The germline V gene encodes CDR1 SGHTA and CDR2 FQGNSA. The CDR3 is made up of 15 amino acids.

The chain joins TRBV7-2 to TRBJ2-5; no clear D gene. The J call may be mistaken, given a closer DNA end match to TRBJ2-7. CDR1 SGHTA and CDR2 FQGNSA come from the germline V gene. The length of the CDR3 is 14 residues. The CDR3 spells CASSYQVSSYEQYF. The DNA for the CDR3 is TGTGCCAGCAGCTACCAGGTGAGCTCCTACGAGCAGTACTTC.

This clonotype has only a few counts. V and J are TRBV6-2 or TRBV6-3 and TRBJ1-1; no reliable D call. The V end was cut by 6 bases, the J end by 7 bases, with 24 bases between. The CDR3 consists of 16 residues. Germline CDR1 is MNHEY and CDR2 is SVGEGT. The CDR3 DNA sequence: TGTGCCAGCAGCGGGAGCAGGTCGGCCCCAACCGATGAAGCTTTCTTT. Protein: CASSGSRSAPTDEAFF.

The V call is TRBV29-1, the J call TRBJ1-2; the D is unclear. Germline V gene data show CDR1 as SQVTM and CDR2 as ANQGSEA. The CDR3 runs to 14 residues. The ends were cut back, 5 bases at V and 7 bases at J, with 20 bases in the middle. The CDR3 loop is CSVRQATNTAGYTF. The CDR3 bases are TGCAGCGTTCGGCAGGCGACAAATACGGCTGGCTACACCTTC.

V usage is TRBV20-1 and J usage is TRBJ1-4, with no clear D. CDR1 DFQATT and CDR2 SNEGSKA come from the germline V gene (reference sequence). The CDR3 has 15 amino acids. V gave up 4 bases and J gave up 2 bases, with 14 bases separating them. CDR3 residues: CSAIARGRTNEKLFF. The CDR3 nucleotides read TGCAGTGCTATAGCCCGGGGTCGGACTAATGAAAAACTGTTTTTT.

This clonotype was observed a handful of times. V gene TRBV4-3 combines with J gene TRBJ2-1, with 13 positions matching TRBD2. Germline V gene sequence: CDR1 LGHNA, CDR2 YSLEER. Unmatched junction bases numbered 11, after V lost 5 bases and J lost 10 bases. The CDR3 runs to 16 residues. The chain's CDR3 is CASSKRTSGGSEEQFF. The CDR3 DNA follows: TGCGCCAGCAGCAAGAGGACTAGCGGGGGATCTGAGGAGCAGTTCTTC.

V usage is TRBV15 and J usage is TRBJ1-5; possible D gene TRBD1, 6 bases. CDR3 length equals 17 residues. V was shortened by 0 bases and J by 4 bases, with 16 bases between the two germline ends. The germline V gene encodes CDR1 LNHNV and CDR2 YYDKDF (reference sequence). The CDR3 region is CATSRDRRGGGNQPQHF. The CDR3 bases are TGTGCCACCAGCAGAGATCGTAGAGGGGGTGGAAATCAGCCCCAGCATTTT.

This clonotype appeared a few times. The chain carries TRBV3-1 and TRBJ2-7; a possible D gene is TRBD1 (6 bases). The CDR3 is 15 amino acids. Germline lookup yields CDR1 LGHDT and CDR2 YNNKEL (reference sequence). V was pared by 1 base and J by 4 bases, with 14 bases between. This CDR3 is CASSQVGAAWYEQYF. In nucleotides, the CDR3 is TGTGCCAGCAGCCAAGTGGGGGCAGCGTGGTACGAGCAGTACTTC.

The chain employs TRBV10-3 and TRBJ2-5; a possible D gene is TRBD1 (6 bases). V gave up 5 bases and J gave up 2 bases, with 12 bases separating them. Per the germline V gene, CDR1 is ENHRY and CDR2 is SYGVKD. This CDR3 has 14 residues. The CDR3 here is CAISRDTGQETQYF. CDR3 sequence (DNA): TGTGCCATCAGTCGGGACACGGGGCAAGAGACCCAGTACTTC.

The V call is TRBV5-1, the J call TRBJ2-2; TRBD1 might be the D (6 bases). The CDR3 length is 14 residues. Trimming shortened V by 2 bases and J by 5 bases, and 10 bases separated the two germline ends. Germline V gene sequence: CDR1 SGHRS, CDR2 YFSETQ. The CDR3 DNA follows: TGCGCCAGCAGCTTACTCACAGGGACCGGGGAGCTGTTTTTT. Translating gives CASSLLTGTGELFF.

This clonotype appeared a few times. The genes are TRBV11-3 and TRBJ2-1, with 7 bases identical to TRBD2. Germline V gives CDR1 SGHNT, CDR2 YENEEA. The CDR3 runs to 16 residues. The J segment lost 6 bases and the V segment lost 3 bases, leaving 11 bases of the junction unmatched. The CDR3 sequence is CASSFSSGHVFNEQFF. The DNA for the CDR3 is TGTGCCAGCAGCTTCTCTAGCGGACATGTTTTCAATGAGCAGTTCTTC.

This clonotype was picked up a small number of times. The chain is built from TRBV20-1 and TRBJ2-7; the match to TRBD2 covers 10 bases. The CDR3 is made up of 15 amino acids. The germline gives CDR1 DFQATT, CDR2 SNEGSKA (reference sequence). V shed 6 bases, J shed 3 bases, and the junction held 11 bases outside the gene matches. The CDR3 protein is CSATTSGAPRYEQYF. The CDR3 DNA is TGCAGTGCAACTACTAGCGGGGCCCCTCGCTACGAGCAGTACTTC.

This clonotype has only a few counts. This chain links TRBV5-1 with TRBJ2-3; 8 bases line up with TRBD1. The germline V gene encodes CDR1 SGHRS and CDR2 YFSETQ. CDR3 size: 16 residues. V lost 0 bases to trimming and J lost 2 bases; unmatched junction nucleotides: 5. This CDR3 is CASSLGDRTITDTQYF. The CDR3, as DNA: TGCGCCAGCAGCTTGGGGGACAGGACCATCACAGATACGCAGTATTTT.

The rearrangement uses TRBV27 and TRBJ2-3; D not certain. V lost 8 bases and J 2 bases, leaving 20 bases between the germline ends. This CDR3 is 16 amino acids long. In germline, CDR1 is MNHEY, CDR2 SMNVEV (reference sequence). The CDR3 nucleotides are TGTGCCAGCCGCCTGGGCACACGCCTTTCCACAGATACGCAGTATTTT. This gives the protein CASRLGTRLSTDTQYF.

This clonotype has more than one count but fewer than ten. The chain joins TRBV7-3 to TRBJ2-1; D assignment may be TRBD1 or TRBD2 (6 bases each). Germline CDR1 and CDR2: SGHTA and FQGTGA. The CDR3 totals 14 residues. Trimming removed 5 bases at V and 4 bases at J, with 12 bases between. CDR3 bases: TGTGCCAGCAGCCCAGGGGCGGGATACAATGAGCAGTTCTTC. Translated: CASSPGAGYNEQFF.

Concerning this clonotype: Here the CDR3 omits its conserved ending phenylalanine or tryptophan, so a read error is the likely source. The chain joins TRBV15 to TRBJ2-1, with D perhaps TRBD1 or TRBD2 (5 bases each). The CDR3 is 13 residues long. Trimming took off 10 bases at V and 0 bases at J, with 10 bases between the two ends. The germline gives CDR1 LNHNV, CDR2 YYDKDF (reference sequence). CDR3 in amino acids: CAIRGFSYNEQFL. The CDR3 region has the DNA TGTGCCATCCGGGGCTTCTCCTACAATGAGCAGTTCCTC.

CDR3 residues: CASSQDTLLAAGGGELFF. The CDR3 DNA follows: TGCGCCAGCAGCCAAGATACCCTACTAGCGGCGGGGGGCGGGGAGCTGTTTTTT. The chain links TRBV4-1 to TRBJ2-2; 8 positions match TRBD2. This CDR3 contains 18 residues. In germline, CDR1 is MGHRA, CDR2 YSYEKL. V was clipped by 0 bases and J by 7 bases; unmatched bases: 13.

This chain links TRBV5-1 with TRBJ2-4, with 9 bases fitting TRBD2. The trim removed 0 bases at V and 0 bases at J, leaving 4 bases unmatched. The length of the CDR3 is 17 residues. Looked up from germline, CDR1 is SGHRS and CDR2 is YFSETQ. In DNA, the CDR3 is TGCGCCAGCAGCTTGGAAGCTAGCGGGGAAGCCAAAAACATTCAGTACTTC. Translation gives CASSLEASGEAKNIQYF. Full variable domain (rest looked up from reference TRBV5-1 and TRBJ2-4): KAGVTQTPRYLIKTRGQQVTLSCSPISGHRSVSWYQQTPGQGLQFLFEYFSETQRNKGNFPGRFSGRQFSNSRSEMNVSTLELGDSALYLCASSLEASGEAKNIQYFGAGTRLSVL.

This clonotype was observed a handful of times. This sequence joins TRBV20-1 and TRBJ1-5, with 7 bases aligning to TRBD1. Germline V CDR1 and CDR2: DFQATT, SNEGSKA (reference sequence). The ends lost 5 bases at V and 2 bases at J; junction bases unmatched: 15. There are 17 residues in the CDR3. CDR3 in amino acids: CSALGAIYTGGNQPQHF. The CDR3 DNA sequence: TGCAGTGCTCTCGGCGCCATATACACAGGGGGCAATCAGCCCCAGCATTTT.